This TCR beta chain derives from a study of blood T cells in healthy people across ages. The CDR3 is 14 amino acids. Trimming shortened V by 10 bases and J by 1 base, and 17 bases separated the two germline ends. CDR1 is MNHEY and CDR2 is SVGEGT in the germline V gene. The authors ran a second PCR of 7 to 11 cycles using a sample-barcoded 5' primer and a J-beta primer mix. Via MiXCR, TCRdb re-called the 5' RACE reads, giving one row per CDR3 protein. The table shows about 680,000 distinct CDR3 sequences, with around half occurring only once. This receptor was obtained from a woman in her sixties or seventies in good health. V is TRBV6-2 or TRBV6-3 and J is TRBJ2-7, with D unclear. Sequenced material: blood. CDR3 sequence (DNA): TGTGCCACCGCTCTTGCGGCAGCTTCCTACGAGCAGTACTTC. Its protein is CATALAAASYEQYF.